The clone carrying this T cell receptor beta chain was seen at least ten times. TCRdb itself ran the reads through MiXCR, one entry per CDR3 protein. The repertoire holds roughly 230,000 distinct CDR3 sequences, with approximately 15% as singletons. The CDR3 loop spans 17 amino acids. The V gene end was trimmed by 3 bases and the J gene end by 0 bases; junction bases not matched to a gene: 7. Germline CDR1 is SGHTA and CDR2 is FQGNSA. This record belongs to a study of T cell repertoires in cytomegalovirus infection. Study details: From public TCR beta signatures came an indication of both CMV infection and matching HLA type.

The sequence derives from a human donor in good health (CMV status not recorded). Some clones in this sample may be carry-over from other donors' samples. J is TRBJ2-2 and V is TRBV7-2; 7 bases are a match to TRBD2. The material sequenced was CD8+ T cells from PBMCs. In DNA form, the CDR3 reads TGTGCCAGCAGCTTTTATGAGGCGGGAGCGAACACCGGGGAGCTGTTTTTT. Protein product: CASSFYEAGANTGELFF.